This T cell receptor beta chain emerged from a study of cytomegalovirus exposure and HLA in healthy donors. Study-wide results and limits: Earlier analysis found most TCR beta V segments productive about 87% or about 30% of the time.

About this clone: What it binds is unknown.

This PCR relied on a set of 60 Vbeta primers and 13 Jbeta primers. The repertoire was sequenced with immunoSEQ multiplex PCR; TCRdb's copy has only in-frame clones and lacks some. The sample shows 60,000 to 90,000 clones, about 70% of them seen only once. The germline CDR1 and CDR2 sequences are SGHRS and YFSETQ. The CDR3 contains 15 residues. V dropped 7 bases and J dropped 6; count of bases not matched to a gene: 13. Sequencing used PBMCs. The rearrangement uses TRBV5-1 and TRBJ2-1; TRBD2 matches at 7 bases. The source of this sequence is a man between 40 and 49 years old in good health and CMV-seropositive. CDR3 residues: CASFTGGRAPNEQFF. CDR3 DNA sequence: TGCGCCAGCTTCACCGGGGGGAGGGCCCCCAATGAGCAGTTCTTC.